A selection of T cell receptor beta chains follows, all from one sample in a study of metastatic and nonmetastatic thyroid tumors. TCRdb re-analyzed the PCR reads using MiXCR. Among 15,000 or so clones listed, 20% to 30% were seen once. Sequenced: tumor tissue. The receptors here all came from a female donor with papillary thyroid cancer or a benign thyroid nodule (not recorded which). Some clones in this sample may be carry-over from other donors' samples. CDR3s include the opening cysteine and the closing phenylalanine or tryptophan. Fields, in order: V gene, J gene, D gene, clone size, CDR3 DNA, CDR3 protein. A D gene is named only where the DNA matches it firmly. Rows give clone size only sometimes, using once, few, many, or a class for an expanded clone.

>TRBV11-2|TRBJ2-7|NA|medium-sized
TGTGCCAGCAGCTCCTCGGGGAACGAGCAGTACTTC
CASSSSGNEQYF
>TRBV6-1|TRBJ2-5|TRBD2|few
TGTGCCAGCGGACTAGGCCTTCCTTCGGAGACCCAGTACTTC
CASGLGLPSETQYF
>TRBV28|TRBJ1-6|TRBD1|few
TGTGCCAGCAGTTTCGGATTGTACAGGGGGGCGGATTCACCCCTCCACTTT
CASSFGLYRGADSPLHF
>TRBV2|TRBJ2-5|TRBD2|many
TGTGCCAGCACCCCCCTGGGGAGGGCTCGAGGAGAGACCCAGTACTTC
CASTPLGRARGETQYF
>TRBV5-1|TRBJ2-1|NA|NA
TGCGCCAGCAGCTTGGGGGGGAGACAGAATGAGCAGTTCTTC
CASSLGGRQNEQFF
>TRBV30|TRBJ2-1|NA|NA
TGTGCCTGGGACTGCATCCTTTACAATGAGCAGTTCTTC
CAWDCILYNEQFF
>TRBV19|TRBJ2-1|TRBD2|NA
TGTGCCAGTAGCAAACGACTCACCGGGACTAGCCTTTATAATGAGCAGTTCTTC
CASSKRLTGTSLYNEQFF
>TRBV7-9|TRBJ2-1|NA|many
TGTGCCAGCAGCCCGGTGACCCCCCTGGGCAATGAGCAGTTCTTC
CASSPVTPLGNEQFF
>TRBV4-2|TRBJ2-7|TRBD1|NA
TGTGCCAACAGCCAAGCCTCCCGGGACAGGGTAATCTACGAGCAGTACTTC
CANSQASRDRVIYEQYF
>TRBV12-3/TRBV12-4|TRBJ2-7|NA|many
TGTGCCAGCAGTTTCGGGGGTTGGAGCTCCTACGAGCAGTACTTC
CASSFGGWSSYEQYF
>TRBV28|TRBJ2-7|TRBD2|many
TGTGCCAGCAATCCTAGCGGACCCTACGAGCAGTACTTC
CASNPSGPYEQYF
>TRBV11-2|TRBJ2-7|NA|NA
TGTGCCAGCAGCTTAAACGGAGACTCACTCTACGAGCAGTACTTC
CASSLNGDSLYEQYF
>TRBV19|TRBJ1-4|NA|many
TGTGCCAGTAGTATAGCGGGATTTCGGGAAAAACTGTTTTTT
CASSIAGFREKLFF
>TRBV12-3/TRBV12-4|TRBJ2-6|NA|NA
TGTGCCAGCAGACCGTCCGGAGGGCGCTTCTCGGCCAACGTCCTGACTTTC
CASRPSGGRFSANVLTF
>TRBV6-4|TRBJ2-5|NA|few
TGTGCCAGCAGTTACGGCGACAGCCTACAAGAGACCCAGTACTTC
CASSYGDSLQETQYF
>TRBV28|TRBJ1-1|NA|few
TGTGCCAGCAGTTTCTCCCTCGCCAACGGGGACACTGAAGCTTTCTTT
CASSFSLANGDTEAFF
>TRBV19|TRBJ2-7|NA|medium-sized
TGTGCCAGTAGTATCAATGGCGGATTTATATTC
CASSINGGFIF
>TRBV12-3/TRBV12-4|TRBJ2-1|TRBD1|many
TGTGCCAGCAGTTCCAAGACAGGGTCCAATGAGCAGTTCTTC
CASSSKTGSNEQFF
>TRBV5-6|TRBJ1-4|NA|many
TGTGCCAGCAGCTTGGCAGGTGCAACTAATGAAAAACTGTTTTTT
CASSLAGATNEKLFF
>TRBV28|TRBJ2-7|TRBD1|many
TGTGCCAGCAGTGAAGGGAACAGGGGGCGATTTTACCTCGATCATTTCCTCTTC
CASSEGNRGRFYLDHFLF
>TRBV29-1|TRBJ1-2|NA|many
TGCAGCGCCACCGGGACCCTCGAGGGCTACACCTTC
CSATGTLEGYTF
>TRBV6-4|TRBJ2-1|TRBD2|many
TGTGCCAGCAGTGAAGGTAGCGGGGGGGCCAATGAGCAGTTCTTC
CASSEGSGGANEQFF
>TRBV6-1|TRBJ2-1|TRBD2|many
TGTGCCAGCAGACTAGGACTAGCGGGGAACAATGAGCAGTTCTTC
CASRLGLAGNNEQFF
>TRBV9|TRBJ2-7|NA|NA
TGTGCCAGCAGCGTAGAGGGGTACCCATGCTACGAGCAGTACTTC
CASSVEGYPCYEQYF
>TRBV4-1|TRBJ1-5|NA|NA
TGCGCCAGCAGCCAAGGCGTTTGGGGCAATCAGCCCCAGCATTTT
CASSQGVWGNQPQHF
>TRBV19|TRBJ2-1|TRBD2|many
TGTGCCAGTAGTATAGTAGCGGGGGGGAACTACAATGAGCAGTTCTTC
CASSIVAGGNYNEQFF
>TRBV20-1|TRBJ2-1|TRBD2|many
TGCAGTGCTAGAGCGGAGGTAGCGGGGGACAATGAGCAGTTCTTC
CSARAEVAGDNEQFF
>TRBV4-1|TRBJ2-4|NA|many
TGCGCCAGCAGCCAAGATAGCCCCCTCAGGGGCATTCAGTACTTC
CASSQDSPLRGIQYF
>TRBV18|TRBJ2-7|TRBD2|NA
TGTGCCAGCTCACCCCGGACTAGCGGGAGTAACTCCTACGAGCAGTACTTC
CASSPRTSGSNSYEQYF
>TRBV2|TRBJ2-7|TRBD2|NA
TGTGCCAGCAGTGAGTACGGGACTAGCGGGATTGGGGAGCAGTACTTC
CASSEYGTSGIGEQYF
>TRBV10-2|TRBJ1-1|NA|many
TGCGCCAGCAGTGCCCAGAACACTGAAGCTTTCTTT
CASSAQNTEAFF
>TRBV10-3|TRBJ2-5|NA|NA
TGTGCCATCAGTGCCACACAAGAGACCCAGTACTTC
CAISATQETQYF
>TRBV11-2|TRBJ2-1|TRBD2|NA
TGTGCCAGCAGTAGATCGCCGGGACTAGCGGGAGTGTCGAGCTCCTACAATGAGCAGTTCTTC
CASSRSPGLAGVSSSYNEQFF